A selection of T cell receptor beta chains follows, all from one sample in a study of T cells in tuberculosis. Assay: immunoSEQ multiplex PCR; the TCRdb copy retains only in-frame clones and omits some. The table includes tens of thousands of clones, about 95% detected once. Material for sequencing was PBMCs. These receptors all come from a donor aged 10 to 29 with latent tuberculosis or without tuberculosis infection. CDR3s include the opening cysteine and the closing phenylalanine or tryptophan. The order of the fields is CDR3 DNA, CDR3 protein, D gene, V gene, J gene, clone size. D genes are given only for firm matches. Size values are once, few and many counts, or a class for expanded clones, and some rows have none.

TGTGCCAGCAGCCTGCAGTTACAGAACACCGGGGAGCTGTTTTTT	CASSLQLQNTGELFF	NA	TRBV5-5	TRBJ2-2	NA
TGTGCCAGCAGTTACATGGGGAAGGGGACTGAAGCTTTCTTT	CASSYMGKGTEAFF	NA	TRBV6-5	TRBJ1-1	NA
TGCGCCAGTAGAACCGGAGGAGCTGAAGCTTTCTTT	CASRTGGAEAFF	NA	TRBV5-1	TRBJ1-1	once
TGCAGCGTTGGTCGGGGGGTTTACGCTTTCTTT	CSVGRGVYAFF	NA	TRBV29-1	TRBJ1-1	NA
TGTGCCAGCAGTTTTGGGACAGGGCTTGGCGAGCAGTACTTC	CASSFGTGLGEQYF	TRBD1	TRBV28	TRBJ2-7	NA
TGTGCCAGCAGCTTGTCGGTGAACACTGAAGCTTTCTTT	CASSLSVNTEAFF	NA	TRBV25-1	TRBJ1-1	NA
TGTGCCATCAGTGAGCCCCCTCCAGGCGCAGATACGCAGTATTTT	CAISEPPPGADTQYF	NA	TRBV10-3	TRBJ2-3	NA
TGTGCCAGTAGTATAGGGAGGACAGGGGGCAATCAGCCCCAGCATTTT	CASSIGRTGGNQPQHF	TRBD1	TRBV19	TRBJ1-5	NA
TGTGCCAGCAGCAAGGGACAGGCCACCTCACGTGGCTACACCTTC	CASSKGQATSRGYTF	TRBD1	TRBV7-2	TRBJ1-2	NA
TGTGCCAGCAGCTTTAATCAGGAAGCTTTCTTT	CASSFNQEAFF	NA	TRBV7-2	TRBJ1-1	NA
TGTGCCAGCAGCTTTTTTAGGACAGGGGTCGAGCAGTACTTC	CASSFFRTGVEQYF	TRBD1	TRBV5-5	TRBJ2-7	NA
TGTGCCAGCAGTGGAGGGACAGGGGGTAGTAACTATGGCTACACCTTC	CASSGGTGGSNYGYTF	TRBD1	TRBV2	TRBJ1-2	NA
TGTGCCAGTAGCTCGGACACCGGACCCTACGAGCAGTACTTC	CASSSDTGPYEQYF	NA	TRBV19	TRBJ2-7	NA
TGTGCCTGGAGTACACGACAGGGGGCCCTGCAGAACACTGAAGCTTTCTTT	CAWSTRQGALQNTEAFF	TRBD1	TRBV30	TRBJ1-1	NA
TGTGCCAGCGCCCGCCCGTACCGGGAGGACGGAAACACCATATATTTT	CASARPYREDGNTIYF	NA	TRBV18	TRBJ1-3	NA
TGTGCCAGCCACGGGGAGGGCGCTGGAAACACCATATATTTT	CASHGEGAGNTIYF	NA	TRBV9	TRBJ1-3	NA
TGCGCCAGCAGCTCGGATGAAAAACTGTTTTTT	CASSSDEKLFF	NA	TRBV5-1	TRBJ1-4	NA
TGTGCCAGCAGCTCGGGACAGGGAGCAATGAATGAGCAGTTCTTC	CASSSGQGAMNEQFF	TRBD1	TRBV13	TRBJ2-1	NA
TGCGCCAGCAGCTCTCTAGCGGCTAGCACAGATACGCAGTATTTT	CASSSLAASTDTQYF	TRBD2	TRBV5-1	TRBJ2-3	NA
TGTGCCTGGAGTCCCCCGACAGGGGAAGCTTTCTTT	CAWSPPTGEAFF	TRBD1	TRBV30	TRBJ1-1	NA
TGTGCCAGCTCATCAAACAGGGCGCAAAGGGCCAACGTCCTGACTTTC	CASSSNRAQRANVLTF	NA	TRBV18	TRBJ2-6	NA
TGTGCCAGCAGCTTAGGCGTTGGGACAGACTCCTACGAGCAGTACTTC	CASSLGVGTDSYEQYF	TRBD1	TRBV7-9	TRBJ2-7	NA
TGTGCCAGCAGCGTCGCGGACAGGGGGTTAGGTGAGCAGTTCTTC	CASSVADRGLGEQFF	TRBD1	TRBV9	TRBJ2-1	NA
TGTGCCAGAAAGTATGACAGGGTCCGCACAGATACGCAGTATTTT	CARKYDRVRTDTQYF	TRBD1	TRBV19	TRBJ2-3	NA
TGTGCCAGCAGCCCCACTAGCGGGAGGGAAAATGAGCAGTTCTTC	CASSPTSGRENEQFF	TRBD2	TRBV4-2	TRBJ2-1	NA
TGTGCCAGCAGCTTGTATCCAGGGAGGACTAACTATGGCTACACCTTC	CASSLYPGRTNYGYTF	NA	TRBV7-2	TRBJ1-2	NA
TGTGCCAGCAGCCCCACAGGGGGCACTGAAGCTTTCTTT	CASSPTGGTEAFF	TRBD1	TRBV4-2	TRBJ1-1	NA
TGTGCCAGCAGTTACTCGCGTGGCAACGTCCTGACTTTC	CASSYSRGNVLTF	NA	TRBV6-5	TRBJ2-6	NA
TGTGCCAGCAAGTTACCCAACACACCCTATGGCTACACCTTC	CASKLPNTPYGYTF	NA	TRBV6-5	TRBJ1-2	NA
TGCAGTGCTGGAGGCGGGGATACGCAGTATTTT	CSAGGGDTQYF	NA	TRBV20-1	TRBJ2-3	NA
TGTGCCAGCTCACCGCCGACAGGGGCGAACTATGGCTACACCTTC	CASSPPTGANYGYTF	TRBD1	TRBV18	TRBJ1-2	few
TGTGCCAGCAGATCCGGGACAGGGTTTAGAGAGCAGTACTTC	CASRSGTGFREQYF	TRBD1	TRBV6-1	TRBJ2-7	NA
TGTGCCAGCAGCTTCGGGACAGGGGGCGTCCCTGGGGCCAACGTCCTGACTTTC	CASSFGTGGVPGANVLTF	TRBD1	TRBV7-9	TRBJ2-6	NA
TGTGCCATCTCCCGTTGGGGGGGGAACACTGAAGCTTTCTTT	CAISRWGGNTEAFF	NA	TRBV7-8	TRBJ1-1	once
TGTGCCAGCACTTCGGACAGGACCCTTGGGTTCTATAACGAGCAGTACTTC	CASTSDRTLGFYNEQYF	TRBD1	TRBV2	TRBJ2-7	NA
TGCAGCGTTGGGAAGGGGGGAGGGCTTTTGGAGCAGTTCTTC	CSVGKGGGLLEQFF	NA	TRBV29-1	TRBJ2-1	NA
TGTGCCAGTCTTCTTTCCCTAGCGGTCTACAATGAGCAGTTCTTC	CASLLSLAVYNEQFF	TRBD2	TRBV6-6	TRBJ2-1	NA
TGTGCCTGGCAAGAGCGGGGGGTCAGAACAGATACGCAGTATTTT	CAWQERGVRTDTQYF	TRBD2	TRBV30	TRBJ2-3	NA
TGCGCCAGCAGCCAGGGATCAGGGGGCAATGGCTATGGCTACACCTTC	CASSQGSGGNGYGYTF	TRBD1	TRBV4-1	TRBJ1-2	NA
TGTGCCAGCAGCTCTCCGTACACTGAAGCTTTCTTT	CASSSPYTEAFF	NA	TRBV7-6	TRBJ1-1	NA
TGCGCCAGCAGCTTGGGCCTAGCGGGGACCCATAGCACAGATACGCAGTATTTT	CASSLGLAGTHSTDTQYF	TRBD2	TRBV5-1	TRBJ2-3	NA
TGTGCCAGCAGCTCCGCAGGGCGGCAGCCCCAGCATTTT	CASSSAGRQPQHF	NA	TRBV5-6	TRBJ1-5	NA
TGTGCCAGCAGCCCCCACAGGGGCGTTCTTCCCGGGGAGCTGTTTTTT	CASSPHRGVLPGELFF	TRBD1	TRBV11-3	TRBJ2-2	NA
TGTGCCAGCAGCCAGGGGGGAAACTATGGCTACACCTTC	CASSQGGNYGYTF	NA	TRBV14	TRBJ1-2	NA
TGTGCCAGCAGCTTGGGACAGGGTGGGGGTAACTATGGCTACACCTTC	CASSLGQGGGNYGYTF	TRBD1	TRBV7-9	TRBJ1-2	NA
TGTGCCTGGAGACGACGGGGATTCGGAACAGGGGGAGCAGCTGCAACTAATGAAAAACTGTTTTTT	CAWRRRGFGTGGAAATNEKLFF	TRBD1	TRBV30	TRBJ1-4	NA
TGCGCCAGCACGGGGGGCTTTTATAATTCACCCCTCCACTTT	CASTGGFYNSPLHF	NA	TRBV10-2	TRBJ1-6	NA
TGTGCCAGCAGCGTCAGTAGCGGGGCGCACACCGGGGAGCTGTTTTTT	CASSVSSGAHTGELFF	TRBD2	TRBV9	TRBJ2-2	NA
TGTGCCAGCAGCTTTTCGGCAGATACGCAGTATTTT	CASSFSADTQYF	NA	TRBV7-2	TRBJ2-3	NA
TGCGCCAGCAGCCAAGCGGGGAGAAGCTACGAGCAGTACTTC	CASSQAGRSYEQYF	NA	TRBV4-1	TRBJ2-7	NA
TGTGCCAGCAGGGGGACTAGCGGGTCCCTTTTGGGATTCTTC	CASRGTSGSLLGFF	TRBD2	TRBV6-6	TRBJ2-1	NA
TGTGCCAGCTCACGCGGTGCAGACCTCTCTGGAAACACCATATATTTT	CASSRGADLSGNTIYF	NA	TRBV18	TRBJ1-3	NA